These 5 T cell receptor beta chains were all obtained from the same sample, sequenced in a study of human T cells and chemical hapten exposure. Regarding time point: patch test 2, 6 weeks after DPC sensitization. Sample treatment: therapeutic diphenylcyclopropenone sensitization with weekly scalp DPC. It was from unfractionated whole blood that total RNA was extracted. TCRdb redid the calling of the RACE reads with MiXCR, one entry per CDR3 protein. The sample holds 35,000 to 55,000 distinct CDR3 sequences; around a tenth are singletons and the top ten take 11% to 15%. This specimen consisted of whole blood, obtained in connection with sensitization to the hapten diphenylcyclopropenone (DPC). Receptor source: a woman in her twenties or thirties with alopecia areata. Some clones in this sample may be carry-over from other donors' samples.

The sample holds a few counts of this clonotype. This chain connects TRBV7-2 to TRBJ2-5; TRBD1 matches at 9 bases. The V and J ends lost 5 bases and 5 bases, in that order; junction bases with no gene match: 9. The CDR3 has 15 amino acids. Germline-derived CDR1 and CDR2 are SGHTA and FQGNSA. CDR3 protein: CASSPQTGGMETQYF. CDR3 coding DNA: TGTGCCAGCAGCCCTCAGACAGGGGGAATGGAGACCCAGTACTTC.

This clonotype was counted only a few times. The V gene is TRBV7-2, the J gene TRBJ1-5, with 7 nucleotides matching TRBD1. The length of the CDR3 is 15 residues. CDR1 is SGHTA, CDR2 FQGNSA, per germline. V lost 0 bases and J lost 6; bases outside the gene matches: 5. The CDR3 nucleotides read TGTGCCAGCAGCTTAGCAGGGGGCGAGGGTCAGCCCCAGCATTTT. This translates into CASSLAGGEGQPQHF. Using reference TRBV7-2 and TRBJ1-5 for the parts outside the CDR3, the full variable domain is GAGVSQSPSNKVTEKGKDVELRCDPISGHTALYWYRQSLGQGLEFLIYFQGNSAPDKSGLPSDRFSAERTGGSVSTLTIQRTQQEDSAVYLCASSLAGGEGQPQHFGDGTRLSIL.

This clonotype showed up many times. The chain links TRBV20-1 to TRBJ1-5; 8 nucleotides align to TRBD1. The ends lost 4 bases at V and 7 bases at J; junction bases unmatched: 6. CDR3 size: 13 residues. Germline V lookup: CDR1 DFQATT, CDR2 SNEGSKA (reference sequence). The CDR3 sequence: CSAIGQGQQPQHF. The CDR3 DNA sequence: TGCAGTGCTATCGGACAGGGACAACAGCCCCAGCATTTT.

The sample holds a few counts of this clonotype. This rearrangement joins TRBV7-6 to TRBJ1-4, with D possibly matching TRBD1 (6 bases). The CDR3 sequence is 15 residues long. Germline V gene lookup returns CDR1 SGHVS and CDR2 FNYEAQ. V lost 7 bases, J lost 6 bases, and 18 bases lay in between. This chain's CDR3 is CASTLRGDTYEKLFF. The CDR3 DNA reads TGTGCCAGCACCCTTCGGGGGGACACATATGAAAAACTGTTTTTT. The whole variable domain, remainder taken from reference TRBV7-6 and TRBJ1-4, is GAGVSQSPRYKVTKRGQDVALRCDPISGHVSLYWYRQALGQGPEFLTYFNYEAQQDKSGLPNDRFSAERPEGSISTLTIQRTEQRDSAMYRCASTLRGDTYEKLFFGSGTQLSVL.

The CDR3: CASSKGRKTAFTSYNSPLHF. The CDR3 DNA is TGTGCCAGCAGCAAAGGACGGAAGACTGCATTTACCTCCTATAATTCACCCCTCCACTTT. The genes are TRBV21-1 and TRBJ1-6. TRBV21-1 is a known pseudogene. This CDR3 spans 20 amino acids.